A single sample gave rise to the 19 T cell receptor beta chains below, sequenced in a study of blood T cells in healthy people across ages. The use of a sample-barcoded 5' primer and a J-beta primer mix characterized a second PCR of about 6 to 12 cycles. MiXCR, run by TCRdb on the 5' RACE reads, gives a single entry per CDR3 protein. Of some 670,000 distinct CDR3 sequences listed, 52% are singletons. The sample comprised blood. The receptors were sampled from a woman aged 80 or older in good health.

The V and J genes are TRBV27 and TRBJ1-4; D gene ambiguous. The CDR3 consists of 14 residues. Looked up from germline, CDR1 is MNHEY and CDR2 is SMNVEV (reference sequence). V was shortened by 5 bases and J by 7 bases, with 14 bases between the two germline ends. In DNA form, the CDR3 reads TGTGCCAGCAGTCCTAGGCCTTGGGGTGAAAAACTGTTTTTT. Its protein is CASSPRPWGEKLFF.

This clonotype was observed many times. CDR3 loop: CASSETLKQYF. In nucleotides, the CDR3 is TGTGCCAGCAGTGAAACTCTTAAGCAGTATTTT. The chain couples TRBV2 to TRBJ2-3; no clear D gene. The germline V gene has CDR1 SNHLY and CDR2 FYNNEI. The V end was cut by 2 bases, the J end by 11 bases, with 8 bases between. There are 11 residues in the CDR3.

This sequence joins TRBV4-1 and TRBJ2-1; weak D call: TRBD2 (6 bases). The CDR3 consists of 16 residues. CDR1 is MGHRA, CDR2 YSYEKL, per germline. The V and J ends lost 0 bases and 8 bases respectively, with 17 bases between them. The CDR3 reads CASSQDRGISGDEQFF. The CDR3, as DNA: TGCGCCAGCAGCCAAGATAGGGGCATTTCGGGGGATGAGCAGTTCTTC.

Turning to this clonotype: A read error may be the cause here, since a much bigger clone is one base away. The rearrangement uses TRBV5-1 and TRBJ2-1, with a possible D match to TRBD2 (6 bases). Per the germline V gene, CDR1 is SGHRS and CDR2 is YFSETQ. The CDR3 loop spans 13 amino acids. The CDR3 loop is CASSRRVENGQFF. CDR3 sequence (DNA): TGCGCCAGCAGCCGGAGGGTGGAGAATGGGCAGTTCTTC.

The chain recombines TRBV24-1 with TRBJ1-1, with 8 bases lining up with TRBD1. The length of the CDR3 is 14 residues. CDR1 and CDR2 from the germline V gene are KGHDR and SFDVKD. V lost 4 bases, J lost 6 bases, and 6 bases stayed unmatched. The CDR3 loop reads CATSDPGTGSEAFF. The CDR3, as DNA: TGTGCCACCAGTGACCCGGGGACAGGCTCTGAAGCTTTCTTT.

The chain couples TRBV7-2 to TRBJ2-1, with D perhaps matching TRBD2 (7 bases). Germline loops: CDR1 SGHTA, CDR2 FQGNSA. The CDR3 covers 15 residues. Trimming removed 8 bases from V and 5 bases from J, with 19 bases in between. CDR3 sequence (DNA): TGTGCCAGCCGGTTTGTGGGGGGGCTGAACAATGAGCAGTTCTTC. Residues: CASRFVGGLNNEQFF.

This clonotype was recorded many times. The V gene is TRBV5-1, the J gene TRBJ2-5; no firm D call. The CDR3 is made up of 14 amino acids. CDR1 and CDR2 (germline): SGHRS, YFSETQ. V was pared by 0 bases and J by 1 base, with 7 bases between. CDR3 residues: CASSLVPTQETQYF. CDR3 bases: TGCGCCAGCAGCTTGGTTCCAACCCAAGAGACCCAGTACTTC.

The gene calls are TRBV7-2 and TRBJ2-5; tentative D call: TRBD2 (5 bases). Trimming shortened V by 6 bases and J by 4 bases, and 9 bases separated the two germline ends. Germline V gene data show CDR1 as SGHTA and CDR2 as FQGNSA. CDR3 length: 12 residues. The CDR3 region has the DNA TGTGCCAGCAGGGACTTCCCAGAGACCCAGTACTTC. Translating it yields CASRDFPETQYF.

This clonotype was counted once. V and J are TRBV11-2 and TRBJ2-3; 7 bases line up with TRBD2. This CDR3 contains 15 residues. V trimming: 5 bases; J trimming: 4 bases; junction bases outside the gene matches: 9. The V gene's germline CDR1 is SGHAT and CDR2 FQNNGV. As DNA, the CDR3 is TGTGCCAGCAGCAGCTGGCGGGAGAAATCAGATACGCAGTATTTT. Amino acids: CASSSWREKSDTQYF.

The chain links TRBV28 to TRBJ2-3, with D unresolved. CDR3 length equals 13 residues. V gave up 8 bases and J gave up 4 bases, with 13 bases separating them. The germline V gene encodes CDR1 MDHEN and CDR2 SYDVKM. The CDR3 is CASQMGGADTQYF. CDR3 in DNA: TGTGCCAGCCAAATGGGTGGGGCAGATACGCAGTATTTT.

Turning to this clonotype: A much larger clone sits a single nucleotide away, making a read error possible. The chain combines TRBV5-1 with TRBJ2-3; 9 bases match TRBD2. The germline V gene has CDR1 SGHRS and CDR2 YFSETQ. The CDR3 has 13 residues. CDR3 sequence reads: CASSLVAGDTHYF. In DNA, the CDR3 is TGCGCCAGCAGCTTGGTAGCGGGAGATACGCATTATTTT.

This clonotype was detected ten times or more. In DNA form, the CDR3 reads TGTGCCAGCAGCCCCCTAAGAGTGGATCCCCTCCACTTT. Translated, it gives CASSPLRVDPLHF. The V and J genes are TRBV7-9 and TRBJ1-6; no clear D gene. V was trimmed by 5 bases and J by 13 bases, leaving 15 bases between them. The CDR3 runs to 13 residues. Looked up from germline, CDR1 is SEHNR and CDR2 is FQNEAQ (reference sequence).

The chain employs TRBV2 and TRBJ2-3, with TRBD2 matching 8 bases. CDR3 size: 13 residues. V dropped 3 bases and J dropped 9; count of bases not matched to a gene: 5. In germline, CDR1 is SNHLY, CDR2 FYNNEI. CDR3: CASSEAGGATQYF. DNA of the CDR3: TGTGCCAGCAGTGAGGCGGGGGGAGCCACGCAGTATTTT.

The chain is built from TRBV29-1 and TRBJ1-1; no clear D. This CDR3 has 11 amino acids. The V and J ends lost 2 bases and 8 bases respectively, with 9 bases between them. Germline V CDR1 and CDR2: SQVTM, ANQGSEA. The CDR3 protein is CSVEIVREAFF. The CDR3 DNA reads TGCAGCGTTGAAATCGTCCGGGAAGCTTTCTTT.

The chain couples TRBV27 to TRBJ2-1; weak D call: TRBD1 (6 bases). Germline-derived CDR1 and CDR2 are MNHEY and SMNVEV (reference sequence). The CDR3 runs to 12 residues. Trimming left V 6 bases short and J 10 bases short, with 13 bases between. The CDR3 coding sequence is TGTGCCAGCAGCCCCAGGGGAAGGGAGCAGTTCTTC. This encodes CASSPRGREQFF.

In this sample, this clonotype turned up once. This rearrangement joins TRBV14 to TRBJ1-1; 8 bases agree with TRBD1. Germline V gene data show CDR1 as SGHDN and CDR2 as FVKESK. With V trimmed by 4 bases and J by 1 base, 5 bases remained unmatched. There are 15 residues in the CDR3. The CDR3 reads CASSLRTGKNTEAFF. In DNA form, the CDR3 reads TGTGCCAGCAGCCTCCGGACAGGGAAGAACACTGAAGCTTTCTTT.

The chain has TRBV5-1 and TRBJ2-1; D is possibly TRBD2 (7 bases). The end of the DNA aligns better with TRBJ2-7, so the J call may be wrong. The CDR3 has 16 amino acids. Germline values: CDR1 SGHRS, CDR2 YFSETQ. The CDR3 sequence: CASSVEGGLSYNEQYF. The CDR3 region has the DNA TGCGCCAGCAGCGTTGAGGGGGGGCTCTCCTACAATGAGCAGTACTTC.

On this clonotype: Germline is not matched at one junction end, which may reflect a read error. J is TRBJ2-7 and V is TRBV7-9, with D perhaps matching TRBD2 (6 bases). Germline-derived CDR1 and CDR2 are SEHNR and FQNEAQ (reference sequence). CDR3 length: 13 amino acids. The CDR3 spells CASSVAASYEQYF. The CDR3 DNA reads TGTGCCAGCAGCGTAGCGGCCTCCTACGAGCAGTACTTC.

This clonotype was detected a few times. A read error is possible here, since a much larger clone lies one base away. This chain links TRBV25-1 with TRBJ2-7; D unclear. Germline V gene data show CDR1 as MGHDK and CDR2 as SYGVNS. The CDR3 runs to 11 residues. Trimming stripped 0 bases from V and 5 bases from J, with 2 bases between. CDR3 amino acids: CASSEYDEQYF. The CDR3 region has the DNA TGTGCCAGCAGTGAATATGACGAGCAGTACTTC.